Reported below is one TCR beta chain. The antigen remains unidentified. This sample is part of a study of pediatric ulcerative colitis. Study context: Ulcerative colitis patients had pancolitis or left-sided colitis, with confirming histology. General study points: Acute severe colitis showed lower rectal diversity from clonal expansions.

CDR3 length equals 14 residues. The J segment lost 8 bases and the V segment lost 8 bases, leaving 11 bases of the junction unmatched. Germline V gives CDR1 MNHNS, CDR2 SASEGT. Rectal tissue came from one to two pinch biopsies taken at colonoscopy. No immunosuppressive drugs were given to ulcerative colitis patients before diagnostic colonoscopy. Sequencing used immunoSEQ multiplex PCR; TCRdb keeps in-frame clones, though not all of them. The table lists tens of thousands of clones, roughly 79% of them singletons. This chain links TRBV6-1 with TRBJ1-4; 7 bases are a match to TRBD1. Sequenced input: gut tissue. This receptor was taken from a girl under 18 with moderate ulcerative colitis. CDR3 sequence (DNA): TGTGCCAGCGTCGGACAGGCGGTATACGAAAAACTGTTTTTT. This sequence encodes CASVGQAVYEKLFF.